The subject of this entry is one TCR beta chain. This entry comes from a study of blood T cell repertoires in COVID-19. In the study overall: Acute-phase and convalescent COVID-19 samples originated in the United States, Italy and Spain. T cells, B-cell-depleted T cells, or PBMCs supplied cDNA or gDNA.

CDR3 size: 15 residues. J lost 7 bases, V lost 5 bases, and 13 bases had no gene match. CDR1 is MGHDK, CDR2 SYGVNS, per germline. Per the study methods: Estimated nucleated cell counts came from reference gene primer amplification. Produced via immunoSEQ multiplex PCR; TCRdb's table is partial and in-frame only. That table gives V, J and clone size, and the DNA gave D and trimming. The table lists about 140,000 clones, 88% of them singletons, with more than 9% in the top ten. The chain recombines TRBV25-1 with TRBJ2-7, with 8 bases that match TRBD1. The receptor comes from a man aged 60 to 75 with active or convalescent COVID-19. The material sequenced was peripheral blood. CDR3 coding DNA: TGTGCCAGCAGTCTAGAGGGACAGGCGGCTTGGGAGCAGTACTTC. Translation: CASSLEGQAAWEQYF.